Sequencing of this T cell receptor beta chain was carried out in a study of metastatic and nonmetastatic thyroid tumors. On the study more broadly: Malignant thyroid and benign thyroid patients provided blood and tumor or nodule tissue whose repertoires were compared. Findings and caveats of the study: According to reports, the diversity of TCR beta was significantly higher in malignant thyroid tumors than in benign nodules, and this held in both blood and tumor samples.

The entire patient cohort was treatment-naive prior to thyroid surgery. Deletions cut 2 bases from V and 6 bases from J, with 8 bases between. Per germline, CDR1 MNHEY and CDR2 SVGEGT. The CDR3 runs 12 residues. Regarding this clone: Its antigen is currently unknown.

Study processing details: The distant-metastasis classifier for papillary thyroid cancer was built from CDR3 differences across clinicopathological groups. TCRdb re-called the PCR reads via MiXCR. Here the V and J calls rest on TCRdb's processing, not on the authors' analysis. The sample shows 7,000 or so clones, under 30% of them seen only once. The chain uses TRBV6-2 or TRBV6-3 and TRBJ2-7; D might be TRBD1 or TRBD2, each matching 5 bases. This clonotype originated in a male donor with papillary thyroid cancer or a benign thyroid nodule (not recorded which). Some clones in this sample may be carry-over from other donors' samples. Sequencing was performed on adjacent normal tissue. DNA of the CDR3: TGTGCCAGCAGTTACGGGGGAATCGAGCAGTACTTC. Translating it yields CASSYGGIEQYF.